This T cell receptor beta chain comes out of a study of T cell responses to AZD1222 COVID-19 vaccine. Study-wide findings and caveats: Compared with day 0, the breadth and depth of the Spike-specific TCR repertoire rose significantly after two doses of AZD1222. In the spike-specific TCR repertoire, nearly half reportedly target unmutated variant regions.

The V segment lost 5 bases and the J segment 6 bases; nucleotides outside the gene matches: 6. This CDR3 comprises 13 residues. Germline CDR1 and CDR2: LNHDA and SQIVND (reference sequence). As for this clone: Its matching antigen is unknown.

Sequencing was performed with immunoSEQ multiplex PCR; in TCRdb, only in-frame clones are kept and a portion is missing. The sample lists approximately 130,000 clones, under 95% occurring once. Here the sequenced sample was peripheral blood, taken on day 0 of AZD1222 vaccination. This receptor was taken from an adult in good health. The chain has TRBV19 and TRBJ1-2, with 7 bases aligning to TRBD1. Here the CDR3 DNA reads TGTGCCAGTAGTTTGAGAGGGGGCGATGGCTACACCTTC. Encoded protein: CASSLRGGDGYTF.